These T cell receptor beta chains were read from a single sample in a study of blood T cell repertoires in COVID-19. Only in-frame clones appear in the TCRdb table, and some are missing; sequencing was by immunoSEQ multiplex PCR. Of hundreds of thousands of clones in the sample, more than 80% were seen once. Sequenced sample: peripheral blood. The origin of the receptors is a woman in her twenties or thirties with COVID-19, enrolled during active disease. Each CDR3 is given with its conserved first and last residue. D genes are given only for firm matches. Size tells how often a clone was seen (once, few, many) or the class of an expanded clone, and some rows leave it out.

abundance: -; d_gene: TRBD2; j_gene: TRBJ2-3; v_gene: TRBV27; CDR3nt: TGTGCCAGCAGTAAACCCACCGGGACTAGCGTTTGGACAGATACGCAGTATTTT; CDR3aa: CASSKPTGTSVWTDTQYF
abundance: -; d_gene: -; j_gene: TRBJ2-7; v_gene: TRBV23-1; CDR3nt: TGCGCCAGCAGTCAATGCCCTAGCGAGAACTACGAGCAGTACTTC; CDR3aa: CASSQCPSENYEQYF
abundance: once; d_gene: -; j_gene: TRBJ1-2; v_gene: TRBV29-1; CDR3nt: TGCAGCGTTGACTCCACTCATAACTATGGCTACACCTTC; CDR3aa: CSVDSTHNYGYTF
abundance: -; d_gene: -; j_gene: TRBJ1-3; v_gene: TRBV9; CDR3nt: TGTGCCAGCAGCGTAGGAGTAGGCAGGGATGGCACCATATATTTT; CDR3aa: CASSVGVGRDGTIYF
abundance: once; d_gene: TRBD2; j_gene: TRBJ2-3; v_gene: TRBV19; CDR3nt: TGTGCCAGTAGTGTCCAGCGGGAGTTAACAGATACGCAGTATTTT; CDR3aa: CASSVQRELTDTQYF
abundance: -; d_gene: -; j_gene: TRBJ1-3; v_gene: TRBV30; CDR3nt: TGTGCCTGGAGTCCCTCGACATCTGGAAACACCATATATTTT; CDR3aa: CAWSPSTSGNTIYF
abundance: -; d_gene: TRBD1; j_gene: TRBJ2-1; v_gene: TRBV6-5; CDR3nt: TGTGCCAGCCCGGGCCGGGACAGGGGTGGCAATGAGCAGTTCTTC; CDR3aa: CASPGRDRGGNEQFF
abundance: -; d_gene: TRBD1; j_gene: TRBJ1-1; v_gene: TRBV5-1; CDR3nt: TGCGCCAGCAGCTTGGACGCCGGACAGGGGGCAGGTGAAGCTTTCTTT; CDR3aa: CASSLDAGQGAGEAFF
abundance: -; d_gene: -; j_gene: TRBJ2-1; v_gene: TRBV7-2; CDR3nt: TGTGCCAGCAGCTTTACGCTTTCGAGCTCCTACAATGAGCAGTTCTTC; CDR3aa: CASSFTLSSSYNEQFF
abundance: -; d_gene: TRBD2; j_gene: TRBJ2-3; v_gene: TRBV13; CDR3nt: TGTGCCAGCAGCCCCAGGACTAGCGGGGCTAGCACAGATACGCAGTATTTT; CDR3aa: CASSPRTSGASTDTQYF
abundance: -; d_gene: -; j_gene: TRBJ2-7; v_gene: TRBV5-6; CDR3nt: TGTGCCAGCACATTGGGGAGCGGTCCCCACGAGCAGTACTTC; CDR3aa: CASTLGSGPHEQYF
abundance: few; d_gene: -; j_gene: TRBJ1-3; v_gene: TRBV11-2; CDR3nt: TGTGCCAGCAGCTCAATACAGGGCTCCGGAAACACCATATATTTT; CDR3aa: CASSSIQGSGNTIYF
abundance: -; d_gene: -; j_gene: TRBJ1-1; v_gene: TRBV12-5; CDR3nt: TGTGCTAGTGGTTTATCGGTGAACACTGAAGCTTTCTTT; CDR3aa: CASGLSVNTEAFF